This T cell receptor (beta chain) was sequenced in a study of blood T cells in healthy people across ages. Study-wide results and limits: The study lacked donor CMV status, which possibly confounded expanded clonotype changes. Roughly linear age-related decline in beta diversity appeared, significant by age about 37. One million T cells yielded diversity estimates that were considered underestimates.

A sample-barcoded 5' primer and a J-beta primer mix were used in a second PCR of about 6 to 11 cycles. TCRdb re-called the 5' RACE reads through MiXCR, storing one row per CDR3 protein. The sample contains more than 650,000 distinct CDR3 sequences, approximately 22% of which appear only once. A remark on this clonotype: Antigen: not known.

Peripheral blood was drawn, approximately 9.4 milliliters per donor. The CDR3 is made up of 16 amino acids. Per the germline V gene, CDR1 is SGHDN and CDR2 is FVKESK. Trimming at V came to 0 bases and at J to 6 bases, leaving 8 bases not matched to a gene. The chain carries TRBV14 and TRBJ2-3; 8 positions match TRBD2. This clonotype was sampled from a man aged 65-85 years in good health. Material: blood. CDR3 nucleotides: TGTGCCAGCAGCCAAGAATTTGGTAGCGGGGCGGATACGCAGTATTTT. The encoded protein is CASSQEFGSGADTQYF.